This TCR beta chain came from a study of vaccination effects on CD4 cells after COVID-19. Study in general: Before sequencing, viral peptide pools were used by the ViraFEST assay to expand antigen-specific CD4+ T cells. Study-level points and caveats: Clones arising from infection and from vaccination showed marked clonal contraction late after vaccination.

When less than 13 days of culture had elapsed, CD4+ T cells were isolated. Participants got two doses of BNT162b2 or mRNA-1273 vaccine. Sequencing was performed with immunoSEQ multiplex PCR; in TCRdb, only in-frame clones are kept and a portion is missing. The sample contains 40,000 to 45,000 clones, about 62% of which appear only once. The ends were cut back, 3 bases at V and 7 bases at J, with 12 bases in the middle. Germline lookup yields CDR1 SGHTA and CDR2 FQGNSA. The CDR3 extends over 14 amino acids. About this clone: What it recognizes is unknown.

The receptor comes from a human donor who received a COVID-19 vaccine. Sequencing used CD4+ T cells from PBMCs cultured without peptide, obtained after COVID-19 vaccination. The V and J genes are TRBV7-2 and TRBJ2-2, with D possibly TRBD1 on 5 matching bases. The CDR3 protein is CASSFSRASGELFF. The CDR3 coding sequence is TGTGCCAGCAGCTTTAGCAGGGCCAGCGGGGAGCTGTTTTTT.